Following are 32 T cell receptor beta chains from one sample sequenced in a study of a mutant IDH1 vaccine in newly diagnosed glioma. Method: immunoSEQ multiplex PCR; TCRdb's copy keeps in-frame clones and lacks some. The table shows approximately 62,000 clones, with 85% occurring only once. No antigen is known for these receptors. Regarding time point: week 23, last vaccination. The study gave 300 ug of mutant IDH1 20-mer peptide per vaccine dose, with topical imiquimod. Here the sequenced sample was PBMCs, taken from a glioma patient whose treatment included an IDH1 peptide vaccine. Source of these receptors: a man aged 25 to 40 with glioma.

This rearrangement joins TRBV11-2 to TRBJ2-7, with 8 bases lining up with TRBD2. CDR3 length equals 16 residues. The ends lost 5 bases at V and 4 bases at J; junction bases unmatched: 13. Per the germline V gene, CDR1 is SGHAT and CDR2 is FQNNGV. The CDR3 DNA is TGTGCCAGCAGCCCTCGGGGGGGGACTAAAAAATACGAGCAGTACTTC. Its translation is CASSPRGGTKKYEQYF.

This rearrangement joins TRBV4-1 to TRBJ1-3; the D gene is possibly TRBD1 (5 bases). The germline CDR1 and CDR2 sequences are MGHRA and YSYEKL. V shed 4 bases and J shed 0 bases, with 10 bases lying between them. The CDR3 extends over 15 amino acids. The CDR3 is CASSLGHDSGNTIYF. In DNA, the CDR3 is TGCGCCAGCAGCCTAGGACATGACTCTGGAAACACCATATATTTT.

The chain joins TRBV7-2 to TRBJ2-5, with D possibly called TRBD1 or TRBD2 (5 bases each). The CDR3 runs to 15 residues. Germline loops: CDR1 SGHTA, CDR2 FQGNSA. V was shortened by 4 bases and J by 5 bases, with 17 bases between the two germline ends. The CDR3 loop is CASSSGRLVTETQYF. The CDR3 DNA reads TGTGCCAGCAGCTCGGGACGCCTCGTTACGGAGACCCAGTACTTC.

As regards this clone: Germline is not matched at one junction end, which may reflect a read error. This chain joins TRBV7-7 and TRBJ2-7, with TRBD2 as a possible D gene (6 bases). This CDR3 comprises 13 residues. Per germline, CDR1 SSHAT and CDR2 FNYEAQ (reference sequence). The CDR3 DNA reads as TGTGCTAGCAGCTTAGTGGCGGGAAGAGAGCAGTACTTC. Translation: CASSLVAGREQYF.

The rearrangement uses TRBV5-1 and TRBJ2-7; possibly TRBD1 for D (5 bases). The length of the CDR3 is 13 residues. From germline, CDR1 is SGHRS and CDR2 YFSETQ. V was pared by 0 bases and J by 3 bases, with 7 bases between. The CDR3 region has the DNA TGCGCCAGCAGCTTGGGGGGCAACTACGAGCAGTACTTC. This codes for CASSLGGNYEQYF.

This clone was seen only once. The rearrangement links TRBV6-1 to TRBJ1-5, with a tentative D call TRBD1 (5 bases). The CDR3 runs to 12 residues. CDR1 MNHNS and CDR2 SASEGT come from the germline V gene. The V and J ends lost 10 bases and 9 bases respectively, with 16 bases between them. The CDR3 region has the DNA TGTGCCACCTGGGACGGTCCCCGGCCCCAGCATTTT. The encoded protein is CATWDGPRPQHF.

In this sample, this clone turned up once. The chain carries TRBV5-1 and TRBJ2-7, with D perhaps given as TRBD1 or TRBD2 (5 bases each). The V and J ends lost 4 bases and 0 bases respectively, with 14 bases between them. The CDR3 is 15 amino acids. CDR1 and CDR2 (germline): SGHRS, YFSETQ. CDR3 loop: CASSATGTGSYEQYF. The CDR3 DNA reads TGCGCCAGCAGCGCAACCGGGACGGGCTCCTACGAGCAGTACTTC.

CDR3 in DNA: TGTGCCAGCAGCCCCCTAGGGACAGGGGGTGAGCAGTTCTTC. Its protein product is CASSPLGTGGEQFF. The chain uses TRBV7-2 and TRBJ2-1, with 11 bases that match TRBD1. The CDR3 contains 14 residues. Unmatched junction bases numbered 6, after V lost 5 bases and J lost 9 bases. Per germline, CDR1 SGHTA and CDR2 FQGNSA.

This clone was recorded only once. The chain is built from TRBV19 and TRBJ2-7; D unresolved. Trimming cost V 8 bases and J 0 bases, with 17 bases left between them. Germline V gene data show CDR1 as LNHDA and CDR2 as SQIVND (reference sequence). This CDR3 comprises 15 residues. The CDR3 spells CASSTSTVSSYEQYF. The CDR3 DNA is TGTGCCAGTTCCACCTCCACAGTTAGCTCCTACGAGCAGTACTTC.

The V gene is TRBV4-1, the J gene TRBJ2-1; 7 bases are shared with TRBD2. The CDR3 covers 16 residues. The V gene's germline CDR1 is MGHRA and CDR2 YSYEKL. V was clipped by 0 bases and J by 5 bases; unmatched bases: 7. CDR3 amino acids: CASSQEAGEPHNEQFF. The CDR3 bases are TGCGCCAGCAGCCAAGAGGCGGGGGAGCCTCACAATGAGCAGTTCTTC.

This chain connects TRBV7-8 to TRBJ1-5, with TRBD1 matching 7 bases. V was pared by 0 bases and J by 5 bases, with 1 base of the junction left unmatched. Germline V gene lookup returns CDR1 SGHVS and CDR2 FQNEAQ. The CDR3 extends over 14 amino acids. The CDR3 sequence is CASSLAGGHQPQHF. In DNA form, the CDR3 reads TGTGCCAGCAGCTTAGCAGGGGGCCATCAGCCCCAGCATTTT.

V gene TRBV29-1 combines with J gene TRBJ1-1; the D gene is possibly TRBD1 (5 bases). CDR3 length equals 13 residues. Trimming took off 4 bases at V and 2 bases at J, with 11 bases between the two ends. Germline V gene data show CDR1 as SQVTM and CDR2 as ANQGSEA. DNA of the CDR3: TGCAGCGTTGCAACAGGTCTTAACACTGAAGCTTTCTTT. Protein: CSVATGLNTEAFF.

The V and J genes are TRBV7-9 and TRBJ2-5; no firm D call. Trimming removed 4 bases at V and 14 bases at J, with 14 bases between. The CDR3 runs 11 residues. Per germline, CDR1 SEHNR and CDR2 FQNEAQ (reference sequence). CDR3 loop: CASSSEAAGYF. The CDR3 DNA reads TGTGCCAGCAGCTCAGAGGCGGCCGGCTACTTC.

The chain employs TRBV5-1 and TRBJ1-2; 7 nucleotides agree with TRBD1. With 4 bases clipped from V and 8 bases from J, the junction kept 11 bases outside the gene matches. This CDR3 is built from 14 residues. Per germline, CDR1 SGHRS and CDR2 YFSETQ. CDR3 nucleotide sequence: TGCGCCAGCAGCACTGAGGGACAGCCCGTCGGCTACACCTTC. The encoded protein is CASSTEGQPVGYTF.

The chain links TRBV7-8 to TRBJ2-2; unclear D gene. This CDR3 region has 12 residues. From germline, CDR1 is SGHVS and CDR2 FQNEAQ. V lost 7 bases and J lost 6, with 9 bases in between. The CDR3 nucleotides are TGTGCCAGCATCCCAGGCCCCGGGGAGCTGTTTTTT. Protein sequence: CASIPGPGELFF.

The table lists this clone with a count of one. The rearrangement uses TRBV9 and TRBJ2-3, with D unresolved. Trimming removed 3 bases at V and 2 bases at J, with 7 bases between. The germline V gene has CDR1 SGDLS and CDR2 YYNGEE. CDR3 size: 13 residues. CDR3 sequence reads: CASSGPPTDTQYF. Here the CDR3 DNA reads TGTGCCAGCAGCGGTCCCCCCACAGATACGCAGTATTTT.

V gene TRBV28 combines with J gene TRBJ1-1; the match to TRBD1 covers 11 bases. The CDR3 loop spans 20 amino acids. The germline V gene encodes CDR1 MDHEN and CDR2 SYDVKM. Unmatched junction bases numbered 17, after V lost 5 bases and J lost 0 bases. CDR3 coding DNA: TGTGCCAGCAGTGGACAACGGACAGGGGGCCTTCACTTAATGAACACTGAAGCTTTCTTT. Translated: CASSGQRTGGLHLMNTEAFF.

The chain employs TRBV19 and TRBJ2-7, with D perhaps matching TRBD2 (6 bases). CDR1 is LNHDA and CDR2 is SQIVND in the germline V gene (reference sequence). The V end was cut by 4 bases, the J end by 3 bases, with 16 bases between. The CDR3 length is 15 residues. DNA for the CDR3: TGTGCCAGTAGTACCCTCGGGGGAGGAATCTACGAGCAGTACTTC. Its protein is CASSTLGGGIYEQYF.

The chain carries TRBV19 and TRBJ2-3; 8 positions match TRBD1. CDR1 and CDR2 from the germline V gene are LNHDA and SQIVND (reference sequence). J lost 6 bases, V lost 2 bases, and 7 bases had no gene match. This CDR3 has 15 amino acids. CDR3 sequence reads: CASSISDRVLDTQYF. The CDR3 DNA reads TGTGCCAGTAGTATATCGGACAGGGTACTGGATACGCAGTATTTT.

The genes are TRBV6-1 and TRBJ1-6, with D perhaps TRBD1 (6 bases). CDR1 is MNHNS, CDR2 SASEGT, per germline. The CDR3 runs to 15 residues. The ends were cut back, 7 bases at V and 7 bases at J, with 17 bases in the middle. Here the CDR3 reads CASNLMGQSNSPLHF. CDR3 sequence (DNA): TGTGCCAGCAACCTTATGGGACAATCGAATTCACCCCTCCACTTT.

This clone was counted a few times. V usage is TRBV4-2 and J usage is TRBJ1-1, with D possibly being TRBD1 (5 bases). CDR3 length: 15 residues. The germline V and J ends were trimmed by 4 bases and 1 base, with 13 bases remaining between them. In germline, CDR1 is LGHNA, CDR2 YNFKEQ. Written as DNA, the CDR3 is TGTGCCAGCAGCCTCGTCGGGGGTCCGAACACTGAAGCTTTCTTT. Translated: CASSLVGGPNTEAFF.

J is TRBJ1-1 and V is TRBV4-1; D remains unclear. CDR3 length: 12 amino acids. Trimming pared 6 bases from V and 4 bases from J, leaving 9 bases between. The germline V gene encodes CDR1 MGHRA and CDR2 YSYEKL. CDR3 region: CASSQSSTEAFF. The CDR3 DNA reads TGCGCCAGCAGTCAGAGTTCCACTGAAGCTTTCTTT.

On this clone: This sample includes further DNA sequences coding for the same CDR3. This chain connects TRBV7-9 to TRBJ2-1; possibly TRBD1 or TRBD2 for D (5 bases each). Germline assignment: CDR1 SEHNR and CDR2 FQNEAQ (reference sequence). Trimming cost V 0 bases and J 4 bases, with 7 bases left between them. This CDR3 contains 14 residues. The CDR3 DNA sequence: TGTGCCAGCAGCTTAGCGGGGGTATACAATGAGCAGTTCTTC. Translation: CASSLAGVYNEQFF.

The gene calls are TRBV19 and TRBJ1-2, with 8 bases matching TRBD1. After removal of 7 bases from V and 0 bases from J, the junction contained 4 bases not matched to a gene. Germline V gene sequence: CDR1 LNHDA, CDR2 SQIVND (reference sequence). The CDR3 consists of 14 residues. CDR3 amino acids: CASTRTGPNYGYTF. The CDR3 coding sequence is TGTGCCAGTACTCGGACAGGGCCTAACTATGGCTACACCTTC.

The gene calls are TRBV7-6 and TRBJ2-7; 7 bases align to TRBD1. The CDR3 sequence is 13 residues long. The germline V gene encodes CDR1 SGHVS and CDR2 FNYEAQ. J gave up 2 bases and V 4 bases, and 2 bases lay outside the gene matches. The CDR3 DNA reads TGTGCCAGCAGCTGGGACAGAACCTACGAGCAGTACTTC. Amino acids: CASSWDRTYEQYF. The whole variable domain, filled in from reference TRBV7-6 and TRBJ2-7, reads GAGVSQSPRYKVTKRGQDVALRCDPISGHVSLYWYRQALGQGPEFLTYFNYEAQQDKSGLPNDRFSAERPEGSISTLTIQRTEQRDSAMYRCASSWDRTYEQYFGPGTRLTVT.

The chain couples TRBV6-1 to TRBJ1-3; D uncertain. This CDR3 is built from 15 residues. Germline V gene sequence: CDR1 MNHNS, CDR2 SASEGT. V gave up 7 bases and J gave up 2 bases, with 15 bases separating them. CDR3 nucleotides: TGTGCCAGCATCCAACCGGGTGGGGCTGGAAACACCATATATTTT. As protein: CASIQPGGAGNTIYF.

Only one count was recorded for this clone. This chain uses TRBV7-2 with TRBJ2-1, with D possibly being TRBD2 (6 bases). The CDR3 is made up of 16 amino acids. Trimming removed 3 bases from V and 0 bases from J, with 12 bases in between. Germline assignment: CDR1 SGHTA and CDR2 FQGNSA. The CDR3 sequence is CASSFGGASSYNEQFF. The DNA for the CDR3 is TGTGCCAGCAGCTTCGGCGGGGCCAGCTCCTACAATGAGCAGTTCTTC.

This clone was detected only a few times. Written as DNA, the CDR3 is TGTGCCAGCAGTGACCTAGGGGGCCACACTGAAGCTTTCTTT. Its translation: CASSDLGGHTEAFF. The chain uses TRBV25-1 and TRBJ1-1, with 7 nucleotides matching TRBD1. The V segment lost 3 bases and the J segment 3 bases; nucleotides outside the gene matches: 4. Germline V gene sequence: CDR1 MGHDK, CDR2 SYGVNS. The CDR3 has 14 amino acids. The variable domain in full, with the rest retrieved from reference TRBV25-1 and TRBJ1-1, is EADIYQTPRYLVIGTGKKITLECSQTMGHDKMYWYQQDPGMELHLIHYSYGVNSTEKGDLSSESTVSRIRTEHFPLTLESARPSHTSQYLCASSDLGGHTEAFFGQGTRLTVV.

The CDR3 coding sequence is TGTGCCAGTAGTATAACAGGGGCCTCTTCACCCCTCCACTTT. Encoded protein: CASSITGASSPLHF. This chain connects TRBV19 to TRBJ1-6; 7 nucleotides align to TRBD1. CDR3 length: 14 residues. The V and J ends lost 2 bases and 9 bases, in that order; junction bases with no gene match: 4. CDR1 LNHDA and CDR2 SQIVND come from the germline V gene (reference sequence).

The chain combines TRBV9 with TRBJ2-5; a weak D match, TRBD2 (6 bases). Trimming stripped 3 bases from V and 1 base from J, with 10 bases between. The CDR3 is 14 amino acids. The germline CDR1 and CDR2 sequences are SGDLS and YYNGEE. The CDR3 bases are TGTGCCAGCAGCGATGGGGGGTCCCAAGAGACCCAGTACTTC. Encoded protein: CASSDGGSQETQYF.

The V call is TRBV13, the J call TRBJ1-2, with D unresolved. Trimming cost V 6 bases and J 6 bases, with 20 bases left between them. CDR1 and CDR2 from the germline V gene are PRHDT and FYEKMQ (reference sequence). The CDR3 totals 15 residues. CDR3 sequence reads: CASRYPGGIRDGYTF. The CDR3 DNA sequence: TGTGCCAGCAGATACCCCGGAGGGATCCGGGATGGCTACACCTTC.

Notes on this clone: An end of the junction does not agree with germline; a read error may underlie this. The chain links TRBV14 to TRBJ2-7; D is tentatively TRBD1 or TRBD2 (5 bases each). The germline V gene encodes CDR1 SGHDN and CDR2 FVKESK. The CDR3 contains 14 residues. CDR3 nucleotide sequence: TGTGCCAGCAGCCAAGCCCGGGGACCCTACGGGCAGTACTTC. Its protein is CASSQARGPYGQYF.